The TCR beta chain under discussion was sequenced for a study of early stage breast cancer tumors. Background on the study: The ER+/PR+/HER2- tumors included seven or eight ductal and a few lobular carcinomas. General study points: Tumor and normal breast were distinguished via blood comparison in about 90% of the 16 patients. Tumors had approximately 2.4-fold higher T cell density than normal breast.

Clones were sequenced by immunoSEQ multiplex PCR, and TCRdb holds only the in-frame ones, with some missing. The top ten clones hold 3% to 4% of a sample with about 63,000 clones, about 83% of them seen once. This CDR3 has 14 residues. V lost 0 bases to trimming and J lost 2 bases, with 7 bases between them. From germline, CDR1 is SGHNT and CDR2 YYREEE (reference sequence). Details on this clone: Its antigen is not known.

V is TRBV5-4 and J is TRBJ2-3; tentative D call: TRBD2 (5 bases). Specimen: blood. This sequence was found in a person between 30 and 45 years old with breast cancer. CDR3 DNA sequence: TGTGCCAGCAGCTTGGACGGGGACACAGATACGCAGTATTTT. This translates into CASSLDGDTDTQYF.